The T cell receptor (beta chain) described here comes from a study of early stage breast cancer tumors. Sequencing was performed with immunoSEQ multiplex PCR; in TCRdb, only in-frame clones are kept and a portion is missing. Of about 28,000 clones listed, roughly 50% are singletons. The sequence was collected from a person aged 45-60 years with breast cancer. Input material: breast tumor tissue.

CDR3 DNA sequence: TGTGCCAGCAGTAGCACTAGCGGGAGTTTGTACGAGCAGTACTTC. Translated, it gives CASSSTSGSLYEQYF. The J gene is TRBJ2-7, the V gene TRBV6-1; 11 bases are shared with TRBD2. The CDR3 consists of 15 residues. From germline, CDR1 is MNHNS and CDR2 SASEGT. Trimming at V came to 5 bases and at J to 4 bases, leaving 7 bases not matched to a gene.